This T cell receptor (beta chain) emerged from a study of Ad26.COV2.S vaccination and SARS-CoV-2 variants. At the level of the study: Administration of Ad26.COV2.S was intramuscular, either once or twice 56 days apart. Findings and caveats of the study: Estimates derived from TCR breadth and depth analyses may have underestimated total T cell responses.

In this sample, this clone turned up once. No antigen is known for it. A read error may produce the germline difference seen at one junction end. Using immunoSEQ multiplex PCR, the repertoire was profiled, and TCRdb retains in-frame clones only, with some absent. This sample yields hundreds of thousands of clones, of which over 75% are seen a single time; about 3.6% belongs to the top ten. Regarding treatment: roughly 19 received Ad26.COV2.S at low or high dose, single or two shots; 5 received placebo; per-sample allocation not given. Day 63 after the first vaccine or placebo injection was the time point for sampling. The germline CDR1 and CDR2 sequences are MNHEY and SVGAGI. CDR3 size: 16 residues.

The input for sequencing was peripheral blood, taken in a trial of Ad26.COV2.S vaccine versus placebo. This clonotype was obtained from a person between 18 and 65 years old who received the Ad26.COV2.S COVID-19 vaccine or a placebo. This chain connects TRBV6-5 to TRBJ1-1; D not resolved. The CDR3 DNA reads TGTGCCAGCAGCTACTCGGGTACGCGGACGCCCCTTGAAGCTTTCTTT. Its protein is CASSYSGTRTPLEAFF.